A selection of T cell receptor beta chains follows, all from one sample in a study of blood T cells in healthy people across ages. Via MiXCR, TCRdb re-called the 5' RACE reads, giving one row per CDR3 protein. Of over 700,000 distinct CDR3 sequences in the sample, 40% to 65% were seen once. The sequencing sample was made of blood. The source of these receptors is a man older than 75 in good health. CDR3s leave out the opening cysteine and the closing phenylalanine or tryptophan.

J gene	V gene	CDR3 protein
TRBJ2-4	TRBV25-1	ASSKSGGWEQY
TRBJ1-2	TRBV7-2	ASSLEPGLKGYT
.	TRBV6-6	ASNGDPLAHEQY
TRBJ1-4	TRBV9	ASSNQGLANEKLF
TRBJ2-1	TRBV3-1	ASSSGTSHEQF
TRBJ2-3	TRBV27	ASSANPLGLAGESRYAY
TRBJ2-7	TRBV6-6	ASSYRGDGYEQY
TRBJ2-1	TRBV4-2	ASSQVMGQDNEQF
TRBJ1-2	TRBV20-1	SARTTNYGYT
TRBJ2-7	TRBV20-1	SARERGGPYEQY
TRBJ2-7	TRBV11-2	ASSRTYSYEQY
TRBJ2-1	TRBV6-1	ASSVRGQGPPLF
TRBJ2-5	TRBV5-1	ASRRGQETQY
TRBJ1-2	TRBV14	ASSQGGQGIYGYT
TRBJ1-2	TRBV2	ASRGSYGYT
TRBJ1-2	TRBV20-1	SARNPGQGLGYT
TRBJ2-7	TRBV20-1	SARDPGQGDSEQY
TRBJ1-2	TRBV20-1	SARGTGGGYT
TRBJ2-7	TRBV5-1	ASSLGRGGPYEQY
TRBJ1-6	TRBV29-1	SVRGSYNSPLH
TRBJ2-1	TRBV20-1	SALSPDRGYSYNEQF
TRBJ1-3	TRBV7-6	ASSQWSPWDSGNTIY
TRBJ2-7	TRBV6-6	ASSFLGSGAYEQY
TRBJ1-4	TRBV28	ASSRPGQGFEKLF
TRBJ1-2	TRBV5-5	ASSTTTGNYGYT
TRBJ2-1	TRBV7-2	ASSLYNREVGYNEQF
.	TRBV24-1	AASESGRYYNEQY
TRBJ2-3	TRBV6-2/TRBV6-3	ASSTPEPGHRYAY
TRBJ2-7	TRBV20-1	SASKAGPYEQY
TRBJ2-6	TRBV10-3	AISVYTGANVLT
.	TRBV18	ASSPLLGLGSREQY
TRBJ2-6	TRBV28	ASRKGSRSGANVLT
TRBJ2-7	TRBV6-6	ASSYLTSVAEGEQY
TRBJ2-5	TRBV7-2	ASSSGTGSETQY
TRBJ2-3	TRBV24-1	ATRPSGSSDTQY
TRBJ1-1	TRBV20-1	SAAPVRQSQKAF